The following is a TCR beta chain sequence with its context. Its cognate antigen is unknown. The sample is drawn from a study of T cell responses to AZD1222 COVID-19 vaccine. Broader study findings: Regions left unmutated in variants are reportedly the target of nearly half of spike-specific TCRs. Once two AZD1222 doses were given, Spike-specific TCR breadth and depth went up.

Data came from immunoSEQ multiplex PCR; TCRdb stores just in-frame clones and leaves some out. The top ten clones hold under 6.5% of a sample with about 110,000 clones, about 91% of them seen once. CDR3 length: 15 amino acids. CDR1 and CDR2 from the germline V gene are SGHRS and YFSETQ. J lost 1 base, V lost 4 bases, and 4 bases had no gene match. This receptor was taken from an adult in good health. The sequencing used peripheral blood, collected on day 0 of AZD1222 vaccination. V and J are TRBV5-1 and TRBJ2-2, with 7 bases that match TRBD1. The CDR3 region is CASSRGQLNTGELFF. CDR3 DNA sequence: TGCGCCAGCAGCCGGGGACAGTTGAACACCGGGGAGCTGTTTTTT. Full variable domain (outside the CDR3, taken from reference TRBV5-1 and TRBJ2-2): KAGVTQTPRYLIKTRGQQVTLSCSPISGHRSVSWYQQTPGQGLQFLFEYFSETQRNKGNFPGRFSGRQFSNSRSEMNVSTLELGDSALYLCASSRGQLNTGELFFGEGSRLTVL.